Given below is one TCR beta chain in context. The method was immunoSEQ multiplex PCR; TCRdb's version includes in-frame clones alone and lacks a portion of them. Of about 65,000 clones listed, around 76% are singletons. The sample belongs to a study of radiation and T cells in renal cell carcinoma. This CDR3 contains 14 residues. Trimming took off 5 bases at V and 6 bases at J, with 13 bases between the two ends. Germline values: CDR1 SGHDN, CDR2 FVKESK. Time point defined: blood 2 weeks post-SBRT. Stated treatment: 15 Gy SBRT to primary tumor, nephrectomy 4 weeks later. The specimen comprised blood, sampled from a patient whose treatment included radiotherapy and nephrectomy. The receptor was derived from a man aged 55 to 69 with renal cell carcinoma. The rearrangement uses TRBV14 and TRBJ2-2, with D perhaps TRBD1 (5 bases). The CDR3 bases are TGTGCCAGCAGCACCAGAGTAGGGGCCGGGGAGCTGTTTTTT. The encoded protein is CASSTRVGAGELFF.